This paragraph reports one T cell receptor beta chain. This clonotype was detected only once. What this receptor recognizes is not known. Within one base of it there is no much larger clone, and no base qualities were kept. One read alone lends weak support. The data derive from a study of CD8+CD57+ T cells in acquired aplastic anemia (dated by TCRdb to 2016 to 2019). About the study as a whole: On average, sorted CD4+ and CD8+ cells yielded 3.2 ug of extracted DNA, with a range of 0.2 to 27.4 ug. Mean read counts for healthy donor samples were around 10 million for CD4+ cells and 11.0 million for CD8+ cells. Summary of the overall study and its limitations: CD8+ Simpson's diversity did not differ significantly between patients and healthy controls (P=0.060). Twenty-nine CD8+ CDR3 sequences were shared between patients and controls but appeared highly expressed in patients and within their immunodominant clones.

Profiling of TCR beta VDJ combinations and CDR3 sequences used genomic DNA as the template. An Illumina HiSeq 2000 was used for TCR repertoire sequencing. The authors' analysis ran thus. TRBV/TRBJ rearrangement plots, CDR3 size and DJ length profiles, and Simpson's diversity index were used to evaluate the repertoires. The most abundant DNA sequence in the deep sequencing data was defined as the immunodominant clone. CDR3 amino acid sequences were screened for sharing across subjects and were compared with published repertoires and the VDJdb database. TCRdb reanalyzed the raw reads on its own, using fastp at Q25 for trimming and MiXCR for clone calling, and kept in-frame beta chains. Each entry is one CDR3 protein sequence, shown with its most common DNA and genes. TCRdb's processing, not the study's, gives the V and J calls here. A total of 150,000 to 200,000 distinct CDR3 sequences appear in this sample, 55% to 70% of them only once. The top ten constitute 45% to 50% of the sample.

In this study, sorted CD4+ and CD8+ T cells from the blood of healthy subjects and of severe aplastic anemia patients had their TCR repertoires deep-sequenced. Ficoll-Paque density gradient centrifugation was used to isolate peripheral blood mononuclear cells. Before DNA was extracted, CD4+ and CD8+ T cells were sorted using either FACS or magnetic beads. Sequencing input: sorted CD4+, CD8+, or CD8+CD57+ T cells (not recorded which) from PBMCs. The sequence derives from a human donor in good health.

The bases are TGCAGTGCTACCCCCTACAGGGTTTCGTACGAGCAGTACTTC. This yields the protein CSATPYRVSYEQYF. The rearrangement joined TRBV20-1 to TRBJ2-7, and possibly TRBD1, on 6 matching bases. Relative to germline, V is 4 bases shorter and J is 4 bases shorter, with 17 bases between their ends. The CDR3, from cysteine to phenylalanine, totals 14 residues. Of all the DNA, just the CDR3 is kept, 42 bases in frame from base 1. Based on the germline V gene (reference sequence), the CDR1 and CDR2 sequences are DFQATT and SNEGSKA.